One TCR beta chain is described in this entry. Antigen: not known. This table comes from immunoSEQ multiplex PCR, and its TCRdb copy is limited to in-frame clones, with some not included. The sample contains about 1.5 million clones, 95% to 99% of which appear only once. These data come from a study of shared clonotypes between healthy human individuals. Study outcomes and limitations: Generation probability values for non-shared clonotypes were lower than those for clonotypes shared by all four donors.

CDR1 is LNHNV and CDR2 is YYDKDF in the germline V gene (reference sequence). The V end lost 2 bases, the J end lost 3 bases, and 9 bases lay between the germline ends. The CDR3 totals 14 residues. Sequenced: naive CD4+ T cells sorted from blood. The subset here: CD45RA+ positively selected. The TCR sequence derives from a man younger than 40 in good health. V usage is TRBV15 and J usage is TRBJ2-3, with TRBD1 as a possible D gene (5 bases). This chain's CDR3 is CATSRPAGTDTQYF. In DNA form, the CDR3 reads TGTGCCACCAGCAGACCAGCAGGGACAGATACGCAGTATTTT. The full variable domain, its missing parts supplied by reference TRBV15 and TRBJ2-3, is DAMVIQNPRYQVTQFGKPVTLSCSQTLNHNVMYWYQQKSSQAPKLLFHYYDKDFNNEADTPDNFQSRRPNTSFCFLDIRSPGLGDTAMYLCATSRPAGTDTQYFGPGTRLTVL.